The 31 T cell receptor beta chains listed next were all sequenced from one sample in a study of blood T cell repertoires in COVID-19. Sequencing was performed with immunoSEQ multiplex PCR; in TCRdb, only in-frame clones are kept and a portion is missing. The top ten hold approximately 4.1% of the sample, which has more than 300,000 clones, approximately 90% seen once. Input material: PBMCs or T cells enriched from blood (not recorded which). These receptors were obtained from a man younger than 45 who had recovered from COVID-19.

The rearrangement joins TRBV6-1 to TRBJ1-1; D uncertain. Germline V CDR1 and CDR2: MNHNS, SASEGT. The CDR3 length is 11 residues. V shed 3 bases and J shed 6 bases, with 5 bases lying between them. The DNA for the CDR3 is TGTGCCAGCAGTGAGAGCGCTGAAGCTTTCTTT. Protein sequence: CASSESAEAFF.

The rearrangement uses TRBV5-4 and TRBJ2-2; 10 bases fit TRBD1. Germline V gene sequence: CDR1 SGHNT, CDR2 YYREEE (reference sequence). The J segment lost 5 bases and the V segment lost 4 bases, leaving 5 bases of the junction unmatched. This CDR3 is 15 amino acids long. DNA of the CDR3: TGTGCCAGCAGCGGGGACAGGGGAGGGACCGGGGAGCTGTTTTTT. Its protein product is CASSGDRGGTGELFF.

The chain recombines TRBV5-1 with TRBJ2-7; 11 bases align to TRBD1. This CDR3 is built from 15 residues. V lost 4 bases and J lost 2; bases outside the gene matches: 5. Looked up from germline, CDR1 is SGHRS and CDR2 is YFSETQ. The DNA of the CDR3 is TGCGCCAGCAGCCTCTTGGGACAGGGGGCCTACGAGCAGTACTTC. It specifies CASSLLGQGAYEQYF.

The chain uses TRBV7-9 and TRBJ1-3; weak D call: TRBD1 (6 bases). CDR1 is SEHNR and CDR2 is FQNEAQ in the germline V gene (reference sequence). Trimming shortened V by 6 bases and J by 3 bases, and 21 bases separated the two germline ends. The CDR3 sequence is 17 residues long. CDR3 nucleotide sequence: TGTGCCAGCAGTTCAAACGACGGGGCAGGGGTTGGAAACACCATATATTTT. Protein: CASSSNDGAGVGNTIYF.

This clone was seen a single time. The chain is built from TRBV4-1 and TRBJ1-2, with TRBD1 as a possible D gene (6 bases). Germline CDR1 and CDR2: MGHRA and YSYEKL. Trimming removed 1 base at V and 4 bases at J, with 10 bases between. The CDR3 sequence is 14 residues long. The CDR3 region is CASSQVQGGYGYTF. CDR3 in DNA: TGCGCCAGCAGCCAAGTACAGGGCGGCTATGGCTACACCTTC.

The chain employs TRBV2 and TRBJ1-2; tentatively, D is TRBD1 (6 bases). Trimming took off 7 bases at V and 2 bases at J, with 17 bases between the two ends. This CDR3 is built from 15 residues. CDR1 is SNHLY, CDR2 FYNNEI, per germline. CDR3 DNA: TGTGCCAGCACCTTCCAGGGGCAAAGAAACTATGGCTACACCTTC. The encoded protein is CASTFQGQRNYGYTF.

The count of this clone is one. The chain employs TRBV4-1 and TRBJ2-7; maybe TRBD2 (6 bases). Trimming took off 2 bases at V and 0 bases at J, with 17 bases between the two ends. CDR3 length: 17 residues. CDR1 is MGHRA and CDR2 is YSYEKL in the germline V gene. CDR3 sequence reads: CASSQLRPGLYSYEQYF. CDR3 DNA sequence: TGCGCCAGCAGCCAACTTAGACCGGGACTTTACTCCTACGAGCAGTACTTC.

This chain joins TRBV14 and TRBJ1-6, with 9 bases fitting TRBD1. Trimming at V came to 4 bases and at J to 4 bases, leaving 8 bases not matched to a gene. The CDR3 covers 17 residues. Per germline, CDR1 SGHDN and CDR2 FVKESK. The CDR3 loop is CASSPTMGQGYNSPLHF. CDR3 DNA: TGTGCCAGCAGCCCGACCATGGGACAGGGATATAATTCACCCCTCCACTTT.

The chain recombines TRBV7-9 with TRBJ1-2; 8 bases are shared with TRBD1. CDR1 is SEHNR and CDR2 is FQNEAQ in the germline V gene (reference sequence). The CDR3 loop spans 13 amino acids. Trimming removed 4 bases from V and 6 bases from J; junction bases left unmatched: 4. The CDR3 bases are TGTGCCAGCAGCTCCCAGGGGGCTGATGGCTACACCTTC. This gives the protein CASSSQGADGYTF.

The rearrangement joins TRBV21-1 to TRBJ2-1; TRBD2 is the table's D call, not checked against the DNA. TRBV21-1 is designated a pseudogene. This CDR3 contains 17 residues. CDR3 coding DNA: TGTGCCAGCAGCAAAGGCCCGGGACTAGCAACCCACAATGAGCAGTTCTTC. Its translation is CASSKGPGLATHNEQFF.

The genes are TRBV2 and TRBJ1-4; D not resolved. CDR3 size: 15 residues. Trimming pared 2 bases from V and 4 bases from J, leaving 11 bases between. Germline lookup yields CDR1 SNHLY and CDR2 FYNNEI. The CDR3 sequence: CASSETVLHNEKLFF. CDR3 sequence (DNA): TGTGCCAGCAGTGAAACTGTTCTGCATAATGAAAAACTGTTTTTT.

J is TRBJ1-2 and V is TRBV7-9; D perhaps matches TRBD1 (6 bases). CDR3 size: 13 residues. Deletions cut 5 bases from V and 2 bases from J, with 9 bases between. In germline, CDR1 is SEHNR, CDR2 FQNEAQ (reference sequence). CDR3: CASSRGQNYGYTF. CDR3 nucleotides: TGTGCCAGCAGCCGAGGACAGAACTATGGCTACACCTTC.

This rearrangement joins TRBV7-9 to TRBJ2-5, with 9 bases that match TRBD1. Germline trimming cut 4 bases from V and 5 bases from J; bases unmatched to any gene: 8. CDR1 SEHNR and CDR2 FQNEAQ come from the germline V gene (reference sequence). The CDR3 runs to 15 residues. CDR3 sequence: CASSSRQGVEETQYF. The CDR3 DNA is TGTGCCAGCAGCTCGCGACAGGGGGTGGAGGAGACCCAGTACTTC.

The CDR3 region has the DNA TGTGCCAGCCTCGATGGCCTGGACAGGGGCGGGACTGAAGCTTTCTTT. This gives the protein CASLDGLDRGGTEAFF. V usage is TRBV28 and J usage is TRBJ1-1, with 9 bases aligning to TRBD1. CDR3 length equals 16 residues. Looked up from germline, CDR1 is MDHEN and CDR2 is SYDVKM. The V segment lost 8 bases and the J segment 5 bases; nucleotides outside the gene matches: 15.

This chain joins TRBV10-2 and TRBJ2-7; possible D gene TRBD1, 6 bases. The ends were cut back, 8 bases at V and 5 bases at J, with 19 bases in the middle. Germline loops: CDR1 WSHSY, CDR2 SAAADI. The CDR3 has 14 amino acids. The CDR3 here is CASGTGSRGDEQYF. CDR3 nucleotides: TGCGCCAGCGGTACAGGGTCCCGTGGCGACGAGCAGTACTTC.

This clone has just one count. The chain recombines TRBV19 with TRBJ2-5; D may be TRBD1 (7 bases). The CDR3 consists of 15 residues. Germline CDR1 and CDR2: LNHDA and SQIVND (reference sequence). V lost 8 bases, J lost 3 bases, and 19 bases lay in between. CDR3 region: CASGPGQRGEETQYF. In DNA, the CDR3 is TGTGCCAGTGGTCCGGGACAGAGGGGGGAAGAGACCCAGTACTTC. Combining the CDR3 with reference TRBV19 and TRBJ2-5 gives the whole variable domain DGGITQSPKYLFRKEGQNVTLSCEQNLNHDAMYWYRQDPGQGLRLIYYSQIVNDFQKGDIAEGYSVSREKKESFPLTVTSAQKNPTAFYLCASGPGQRGEETQYFGPGTRLLVL.

This chain connects TRBV19 to TRBJ2-7; D ambiguous. Trimming stripped 3 bases from V and 2 bases from J, with 11 bases between. Germline values: CDR1 LNHDA, CDR2 SQIVND (reference sequence). CDR3 length equals 14 residues. The CDR3 DNA sequence: TGTGCCAGTAGTATGGAATCGAGGACCTACGAGCAGTACTTC. Its protein is CASSMESRTYEQYF.

This clone was found a few times. This chain joins TRBV6-5 and TRBJ2-7; D gene ambiguous. The CDR3 is 10 residues long. Germline V gene lookup returns CDR1 MNHEY and CDR2 SVGAGI. Trimming removed 7 bases at V and 9 bases at J, with 10 bases between. CDR3 nucleotide sequence: TGTGCCAGCAACTCGTCGCGGCAGTACTTC. Translated: CASNSSRQYF.

Here the CDR3 DNA reads TGTGCCAGCAGCCAAGTCCAGGTCGGCACTGAAGCTTTCTTT. Its translation is CASSQVQVGTEAFF. The chain combines TRBV3-1 (or the pseudogene TRBV3-2) with TRBJ1-1; no clear D. CDR1 is LGHDT, CDR2 YNNKEL, per germline (reference sequence). The V end lost 1 base, the J end lost 4 bases, and 10 bases lay between the germline ends. This CDR3 is 14 amino acids long.

The chain is built from TRBV19 and TRBJ1-3; 9 bases fit TRBD1. The CDR3 totals 15 residues. Germline V gene data show CDR1 as LNHDA and CDR2 as SQIVND (reference sequence). Germline trimming cut 6 bases from V and 4 bases from J; bases unmatched to any gene: 7. This CDR3 is CASRGDRAEGNTIYF. The CDR3 nucleotides are TGTGCCAGTAGAGGGGACAGGGCTGAAGGAAACACCATATATTTT.

This chain joins TRBV12-3 or TRBV12-4 and TRBJ1-2; D might be TRBD1 (5 bases). This CDR3 spans 13 amino acids. Trimming cost V 3 bases and J 6 bases, with 11 bases left between them. For the CDR3, the DNA is TGTGCCAGCAGTTTCGGACAAGATGATGGCTACACCTTC. It is translated as CASSFGQDDGYTF.

The chain has TRBV6-5 and TRBJ2-5, with TRBD2 identical over 7 bases. Germline V gives CDR1 MNHEY, CDR2 SVGAGI. After removal of 7 bases from V and 6 bases from J, the junction contained 11 bases not matched to a gene. The CDR3 runs to 14 residues. The CDR3 DNA reads as TGTGCCAGCACAACTCGGGGAGGGTATAAGACCCAGTACTTC. Protein sequence: CASTTRGGYKTQYF.

The chain joins TRBV29-1 to TRBJ2-7; D might be TRBD2 (5 bases). This CDR3 has 12 residues. Germline CDR1 SQVTM, CDR2 ANQGSEA. V shed 4 bases and J shed 1 base, with 8 bases lying between them. The CDR3 region is CSVVRGSYEQYF. DNA for the CDR3: TGCAGCGTTGTTCGGGGTTCCTACGAGCAGTACTTC.

The rearrangement links TRBV27 to TRBJ2-7; tentatively, D is TRBD1 (6 bases). The germline gives CDR1 MNHEY, CDR2 SMNVEV (reference sequence). The CDR3 runs 15 residues. V was cut by 5 bases and J by 6 bases, with 20 bases left in between. The CDR3 region is CASSSLQGIGSEQYF. DNA for the CDR3: TGTGCCAGCAGTAGTTTACAGGGAATCGGGTCCGAGCAGTACTTC.

The V gene is TRBV15, the J gene TRBJ1-4, with a weak D call TRBD1 (6 bases). The CDR3 loop spans 14 amino acids. Looked up from germline, CDR1 is LNHNV and CDR2 is YYDKDF (reference sequence). Deletions cut 3 bases from V and 5 bases from J, with 10 bases between. CDR3 nucleotide sequence: TGTGCCACCAGCAGGACAGGAGGAAATGAAAAACTGTTTTTT. Translated: CATSRTGGNEKLFF.

The V gene is TRBV20-1, the J gene TRBJ2-1; TRBD1 agrees at 7 bases. V lost 3 bases, J lost 5 bases, and 16 bases stayed unmatched. CDR1 and CDR2 from the germline V gene are DFQATT and SNEGSKA (reference sequence). The CDR3 has 17 amino acids. CDR3 sequence reads: CSASGWRRDSLNNEQFF. In DNA, the CDR3 is TGCAGTGCTAGTGGTTGGAGACGGGACAGCCTGAACAATGAGCAGTTCTTC.

This CDR3 reads CASSLGDTTYNEQFF. As DNA, the CDR3 is TGTGCCAGCAGCTTGGGGGACACTACCTACAATGAGCAGTTCTTC. The chain links TRBV5-4 to TRBJ2-1, with D maybe TRBD1 (6 bases). Trimming shortened V by 0 bases and J by 2 bases, and 9 bases separated the two germline ends. CDR1 is SGHNT, CDR2 YYREEE, per germline (reference sequence). The CDR3 runs 15 residues.

The chain uses TRBV28 and TRBJ1-6; D ambiguous. Germline V gives CDR1 MDHEN, CDR2 SYDVKM. V was clipped by 2 bases and J by 8 bases, with 10 bases between them. The CDR3 runs to 14 residues. CDR3 sequence: CASSLVGRDSPLHF. In DNA form, the CDR3 reads TGTGCCAGCAGTTTAGTGGGTCGGGATTCACCCCTCCACTTT.

The chain has TRBV11-3 and TRBJ2-1, with TRBD2 matching over 16 bases. Per germline, CDR1 SGHNT and CDR2 YENEEA. Trimming at V came to 5 bases and at J to 9 bases, leaving 13 bases not matched to a gene. This CDR3 contains 18 residues. The CDR3 sequence is CASSQSGLAGGPFREQFF. The CDR3 DNA reads as TGTGCCAGCAGCCAGTCGGGACTAGCGGGGGGGCCCTTCCGTGAGCAGTTCTTC.

J is TRBJ1-4 and V is TRBV30; D remains unclear. This CDR3 is 16 amino acids long. Trimming removed 0 bases at V and 8 bases at J, with 19 bases between. Germline loops: CDR1 GTSNPN, CDR2 SVGIG (reference sequence). CDR3 coding DNA: TGTGCCTGGAGTGTACTGGGGTCGTCTTCGGGAGAAAAACTGTTTTTT. Protein sequence: CAWSVLGSSSGEKLFF.

The genes are TRBV4-1 and TRBJ1-1, with D perhaps matching TRBD1 (5 bases). The germline CDR1 and CDR2 sequences are MGHRA and YSYEKL. V was shortened by 1 base and J by 11 bases, with 11 bases between the two germline ends. The CDR3 covers 12 residues. CDR3 region: CASSQVGVGAFF. CDR3 sequence (DNA): TGCGCCAGCAGCCAAGTAGGGGTGGGGGCTTTCTTT.